The 20 T cell receptor beta chains below all came from one sample that was sequenced in a study of blood T cell repertoires in COVID-19. Some clones are missing from TCRdb's copy, which holds only in-frame ones; the method was immunoSEQ multiplex PCR. The table shows more than 350,000 clones, with approximately 90% occurring only once. Sequenced material: PBMCs or T cells enriched from blood (not recorded which). The receptors shown here come from a man between 18 and 35 years old who had recovered from COVID-19.

This chain uses TRBV30 with TRBJ2-5; D unclear. Germline V gene data show CDR1 as GTSNPN and CDR2 as SVGIG (reference sequence). The V end was cut by 8 bases, the J end by 2 bases, with 12 bases between. This CDR3 region has 12 residues. In DNA form, the CDR3 reads TGTGCCGGTGGTACGAGACAAGAGACCCAGTACTTC. It translates to CAGGTRQETQYF.

The chain carries TRBV10-3 and TRBJ2-1, with D maybe TRBD2 (5 bases). Trimming removed 2 bases at V and 0 bases at J, with 11 bases between. Germline CDR1 is ENHRY and CDR2 is SYGVKD. The CDR3 spans 16 residues. CDR3 sequence: CAISERRESSYNEQFF. In nucleotides, the CDR3 is TGTGCCATCAGTGAGAGAAGGGAGAGCTCCTACAATGAGCAGTTCTTC.

This sequence joins TRBV27 and TRBJ2-3, with 11 bases lining up with TRBD2. After removal of 3 bases from V and 5 bases from J, the junction contained 4 bases not matched to a gene. CDR1 is MNHEY and CDR2 is SMNVEV in the germline V gene (reference sequence). The CDR3 is 15 amino acids. The CDR3 spells CASSFLAGGGDTQYF. For the CDR3, the DNA is TGTGCCAGCAGTTTCCTAGCGGGAGGAGGAGATACGCAGTATTTT.

V gene TRBV9 combines with J gene TRBJ2-1; maybe TRBD1 (5 bases). The germline gives CDR1 SGDLS, CDR2 YYNGEE. V was clipped by 3 bases and J by 4 bases, with 17 bases between them. The CDR3 spans 16 residues. CDR3 residues: CASSANEQGFYNEQFF. In DNA, the CDR3 is TGTGCCAGCAGCGCCAACGAGCAGGGATTTTACAATGAGCAGTTCTTC.

The table lists this clone with a count of one. This rearrangement joins TRBV5-6 to TRBJ1-4, with TRBD1 matching over 7 bases. J was trimmed by 8 bases and V by 3 bases; bases with no gene match: 13. Germline-derived CDR1 and CDR2 are SGHDT and YYEEEE. CDR3 length equals 16 residues. DNA for the CDR3: TGTGCCAGCAGCTCAAAACGACAGGGATTACAGGAAAAACTGTTTTTT. Its protein is CASSSKRQGLQEKLFF.

The rearrangement links TRBV9 to TRBJ2-3, with D unclear. Germline lookup yields CDR1 SGDLS and CDR2 YYNGEE. V lost 0 bases and J 6 bases, leaving 8 bases between the germline ends. This CDR3 spans 13 amino acids. In DNA, the CDR3 is TGTGCCAGCAGCGTAGGCAGTATCGATACGCAGTATTTT. Protein product: CASSVGSIDTQYF.

This clone was found a few times. DNA of the CDR3: TGTGCCAGCAGCCCCCAGGTCGCTGGGGCCAACGTCCTGACTTTC. Translated: CASSPQVAGANVLTF. The rearrangement uses TRBV7-8 and TRBJ2-6; D unresolved. V dropped 5 bases and J dropped 2 bases, with 10 bases sitting between them. Germline values: CDR1 SGHVS, CDR2 FQNEAQ. The CDR3 runs to 15 residues.

The V and J genes are TRBV4-1 and TRBJ2-7; TRBD2 matches at 7 bases. In germline, CDR1 is MGHRA, CDR2 YSYEKL. The CDR3 runs to 14 residues. V shed 1 base, J shed 3 bases, and the junction held 3 bases outside the gene matches. The CDR3 sequence is CASSQAPGGYEQYF. In nucleotides, the CDR3 is TGCGCCAGCAGCCAAGCCCCGGGGGGCTACGAGCAGTACTTC.

The chain uses TRBV5-4 and TRBJ2-1; the match to TRBD1 covers 9 bases. The CDR3 runs to 15 residues. The germline V gene encodes CDR1 SGHNT and CDR2 YYREEE (reference sequence). The ends lost 4 bases at V and 7 bases at J; junction bases unmatched: 9. The CDR3 nucleotides read TGTGCCAGCAGCGCATCCCCCGGGACAGGGAATGAGCAGTTCTTC. It yields the protein CASSASPGTGNEQFF.

V and J are TRBV4-3 and TRBJ1-5; D possibly corresponds to TRBD1 (6 bases). The CDR3 sequence is 15 residues long. V was clipped by 0 bases and J by 7 bases, with 13 bases between them. Germline lookup yields CDR1 LGHNA and CDR2 YSLEER. The CDR3 reads CASSQDVGGEQPQHF. CDR3 sequence (DNA): TGCGCCAGCAGCCAAGATGTAGGGGGGGAACAGCCCCAGCATTTT.

This clone came up once. The chain carries TRBV5-1 and TRBJ2-5; no reliable D call. CDR1 is SGHRS, CDR2 YFSETQ, per germline. The V and J ends lost 0 bases and 0 bases respectively, with 9 bases between them. The CDR3 sequence is 15 residues long. This chain's CDR3 is CASSLGQKHQETQYF. In DNA, the CDR3 is TGCGCCAGCAGCTTGGGACAAAAACACCAAGAGACCCAGTACTTC.

The V and J genes are TRBV4-1 and TRBJ2-1, with 12 bases matching TRBD2. Germline V gene sequence: CDR1 MGHRA, CDR2 YSYEKL. The J segment lost 7 bases and the V segment lost 3 bases, leaving 1 base of the junction unmatched. The length of the CDR3 is 14 residues. CDR3 DNA sequence: TGCGCCAGCAGCCACCTAGCGGGGGGGAATGAGCAGTTCTTC. Translation gives CASSHLAGGNEQFF.

The chain links TRBV2 to TRBJ2-5, with D tentatively TRBD2 (5 bases). This CDR3 has 15 amino acids. Germline CDR1 SNHLY, CDR2 FYNNEI. V lost 5 bases and J 0 bases, leaving 13 bases between the germline ends. The CDR3 DNA reads TGTGCCAGCAGTCCCGGGGTCCGGTACCAAGAGACCCAGTACTTC. Translating gives CASSPGVRYQETQYF. Full variable domain (outside the CDR3, taken from reference TRBV2 and TRBJ2-5): EPEVTQTPSHQVTQMGQEVILRCVPISNHLYFYWYRQILGQKVEFLVSFYNNEISEKSEIFDDQFSVERPDGSNFTLKIRSTKLEDSAMYFCASSPGVRYQETQYFGPGTRLLVL.

The chain uses TRBV7-8 and TRBJ2-7; 10 nucleotides match TRBD1. This CDR3 is 13 amino acids long. Germline V gene lookup returns CDR1 SGHVS and CDR2 FQNEAQ. The trim removed 5 bases at V and 4 bases at J, leaving 2 bases unmatched. The CDR3 DNA follows: TGTGCCAGCAGCCGGGACAGGGGATACGAGCAGTACTTC. Translation gives CASSRDRGYEQYF.

V and J are TRBV19 and TRBJ1-2; D ambiguous. Germline V gene sequence: CDR1 LNHDA, CDR2 SQIVND (reference sequence). V was trimmed by 9 bases and J by 9 bases, leaving 17 bases between them. The CDR3 extends over 12 amino acids. This CDR3 reads CASTGLEYSYTF. The CDR3 DNA reads as TGTGCCAGCACTGGACTGGAGTATAGCTACACCTTC.

This chain links TRBV19 with TRBJ2-7, with TRBD1 as a possible D gene (6 bases). CDR3 size: 14 residues. CDR1 is LNHDA and CDR2 is SQIVND in the germline V gene (reference sequence). The V end was cut by 5 bases, the J end by 2 bases, with 13 bases between. This CDR3 is CASSSGTHTYEQYF. CDR3 DNA: TGTGCCAGTAGTTCCGGGACACATACCTACGAGCAGTACTTC.

The chain uses TRBV27 and TRBJ2-1, with 7 bases fitting TRBD2. Germline trimming cut 3 bases from V and 6 bases from J; bases unmatched to any gene: 5. Germline V gives CDR1 MNHEY, CDR2 SMNVEV (reference sequence). The CDR3 covers 14 residues. CDR3 region: CASSLRERGNEQFF. In DNA form, the CDR3 reads TGTGCCAGCAGTTTGAGGGAGCGGGGCAATGAGCAGTTCTTC.

This clone was observed a few times. V is TRBV28 and J is TRBJ2-3; 8 nucleotides match TRBD1. Per the germline V gene, CDR1 is MDHEN and CDR2 is SYDVKM. The CDR3 extends over 15 amino acids. The ends lost 8 bases at V and 2 bases at J; junction bases unmatched: 9. CDR3 in DNA: TGTGCCAGCCTCATGGACAGGGCCTCCACAGATACGCAGTATTTT. Protein: CASLMDRASTDTQYF.

The chain employs TRBV18 and TRBJ2-1; TRBD2 matches 15 bases. CDR3 length equals 19 residues. V gave up 6 bases and J gave up 1 base; unmatched junction bases: 10. Germline-derived CDR1 and CDR2 are KGHSH and LQKENI. CDR3 residues: CASSLGGTSGGPSYNEQFF. CDR3 in DNA: TGTGCCAGCTCCCTGGGAGGGACTAGCGGGGGGCCGTCCTACAATGAGCAGTTCTTC.

The CDR3 here is CASRRQTGELFF. CDR3 coding DNA: TGTGCCAGCAGACGACAGACCGGGGAGCTGTTTTTT. V gene TRBV14 combines with J gene TRBJ2-2; D is perhaps TRBD1 (5 bases). Germline assignment: CDR1 SGHDN and CDR2 FVKESK. The CDR3 loop spans 12 amino acids. Trimming removed 6 bases from V and 5 bases from J, with 7 bases in between.